The 8 T cell receptor beta chains given below trace back to one sample, sequenced in a study of blood T cell repertoires in COVID-19. The protocol was immunoSEQ multiplex PCR, while the TCRdb copy is restricted to in-frame clones and leaves out a portion. The repertoire holds around 100,000 clones, with approximately 92% as singletons. Material for sequencing was peripheral blood. The receptors shown here come from a man between 18 and 35 years old with acute or convalescent COVID-19.

The CDR3: CAWSGDSFPGNTIYF. The CDR3 bases are TGTGCCTGGAGTGGGGACAGCTTCCCAGGAAACACCATATATTTT. V and J are TRBV30 and TRBJ1-3; TRBD1 matches 7 bases. V lost 1 base and J lost 4; bases outside the gene matches: 7. This CDR3 is 15 amino acids long. Looked up from germline, CDR1 is GTSNPN and CDR2 is SVGIG (reference sequence).

The genes are TRBV12-3 or TRBV12-4 and TRBJ1-2; no clear D gene. The CDR3 has 13 amino acids. Deletions cut 2 bases from V and 2 bases from J, with 6 bases between. The CDR3 reads CASSLIVNYGYTF. The CDR3 DNA reads as TGTGCCAGCAGTTTAATAGTGAACTATGGCTACACCTTC.

Here the CDR3 DNA reads TGTGCCTGGAGTACCGGGACAGAATCCTACGAGCAGTACTTC. It codes for CAWSTGTESYEQYF. The V and J genes are TRBV30 and TRBJ2-7; the match to TRBD1 covers 7 bases. This CDR3 region has 14 residues. V was pared by 2 bases and J by 1 base, with 5 bases of the junction left unmatched. Germline CDR1 is GTSNPN and CDR2 is SVGIG (reference sequence).

CDR3 region: CASSFGQGDGYTF. The CDR3 DNA follows: TGTGCCAGCAGCTTCGGACAGGGCGATGGCTACACCTTC. The chain combines TRBV7-9 with TRBJ1-2; TRBD1 matches at 8 bases. The trim removed 3 bases at V and 6 bases at J, leaving 3 bases unmatched. Germline CDR1 and CDR2: SEHNR and FQNEAQ (reference sequence). The CDR3 consists of 13 residues.

The chain's CDR3 is CASKAGVNSPLHF. DNA of the CDR3: TGTGCCAGCAAGGCAGGGGTCAATTCACCCCTCCACTTT. The chain couples TRBV6-5 to TRBJ1-6; possibly TRBD1 for D (6 bases). The V gene's germline CDR1 is MNHEY and CDR2 SVGAGI. V was clipped by 7 bases and J by 7 bases, with 11 bases between them. The CDR3 spans 13 residues.

The chain couples TRBV5-1 to TRBJ2-5; 10 bases agree with TRBD2. V shed 7 bases, J shed 7 bases, and the junction held 16 bases outside the gene matches. The germline CDR1 and CDR2 sequences are SGHRS and YFSETQ. This CDR3 contains 16 residues. DNA of the CDR3: TGCGCCAGCTGCTCTGCTAGCGGGAGCTCCGGCGCGACCCAGTACTTC. Translating it yields CASCSASGSSGATQYF.

The chain is built from TRBV5-1 and TRBJ1-1; no reliable D call. Trimming left V 5 bases short and J 0 bases short, with 8 bases between. The CDR3 covers 13 residues. Germline V gives CDR1 SGHRS, CDR2 YFSETQ. CDR3 sequence (DNA): TGCGCCAGCAGGATTCAGTTGAACACTGAAGCTTTCTTT. It codes for CASRIQLNTEAFF.

This clone is a singleton in its sample. The chain has TRBV19 and TRBJ2-1, with D possibly matching TRBD2 (5 bases). The CDR3 runs to 15 residues. V shed 1 base and J shed 4 bases, with 11 bases lying between them. Germline loops: CDR1 LNHDA, CDR2 SQIVND (reference sequence). CDR3 residues: CASSIGSGVYNEQFF. The CDR3 DNA sequence: TGTGCCAGTAGTATAGGAAGCGGCGTATACAATGAGCAGTTCTTC. The variable domain in full, with the rest retrieved from reference TRBV19 and TRBJ2-1, is DGGITQSPKYLFRKEGQNVTLSCEQNLNHDAMYWYRQDPGQGLRLIYYSQIVNDFQKGDIAEGYSVSREKKESFPLTVTSAQKNPTAFYLCASSIGSGVYNEQFFGPGTRLTVL.